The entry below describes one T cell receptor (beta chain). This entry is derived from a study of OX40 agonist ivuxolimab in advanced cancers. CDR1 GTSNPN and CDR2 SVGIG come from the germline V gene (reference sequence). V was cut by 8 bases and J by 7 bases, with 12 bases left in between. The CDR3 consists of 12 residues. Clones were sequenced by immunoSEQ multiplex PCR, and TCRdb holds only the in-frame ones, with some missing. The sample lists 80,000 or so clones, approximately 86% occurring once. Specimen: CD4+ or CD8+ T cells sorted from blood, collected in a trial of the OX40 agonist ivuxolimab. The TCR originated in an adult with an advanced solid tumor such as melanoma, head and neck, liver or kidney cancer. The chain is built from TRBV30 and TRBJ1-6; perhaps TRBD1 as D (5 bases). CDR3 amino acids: CAGGGENSPLHF. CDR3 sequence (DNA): TGTGCCGGCGGGGGGGAGAATTCACCCCTCCACTTT.